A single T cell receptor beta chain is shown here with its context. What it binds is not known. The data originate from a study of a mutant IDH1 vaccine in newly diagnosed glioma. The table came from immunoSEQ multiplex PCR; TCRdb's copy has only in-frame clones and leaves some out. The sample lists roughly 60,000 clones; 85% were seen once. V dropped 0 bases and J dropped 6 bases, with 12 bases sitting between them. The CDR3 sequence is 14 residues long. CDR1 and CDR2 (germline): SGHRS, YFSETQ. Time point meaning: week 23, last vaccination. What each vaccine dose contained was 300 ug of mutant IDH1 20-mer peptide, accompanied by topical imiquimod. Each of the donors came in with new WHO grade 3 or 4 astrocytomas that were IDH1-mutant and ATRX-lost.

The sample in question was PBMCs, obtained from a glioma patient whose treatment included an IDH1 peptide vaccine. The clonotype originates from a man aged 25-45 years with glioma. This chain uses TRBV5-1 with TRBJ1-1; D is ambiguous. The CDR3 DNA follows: TGCGCCAGCAGCTTGGAATCCACCAAAGCTGAAGCTTTCTTT. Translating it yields CASSLESTKAEAFF.